These 30 T cell receptor beta chains were sequenced from one sample in a study of tumor-infiltrating lymphocytes in primary liver carcinoma. Production of TCR beta cDNA used approximately 0.55 ug total RNA together with a constant-region primer. Employing slightly modified ARM-PCR, three nested multiplex PCR rounds were run, and these gave rise to the TCR beta libraries. Use of TRBV1-TRBV30 forward primers with a C-beta reverse primer characterized the first two PCR rounds, which lasted roughly 11 cycles each. MiXCR, applied by TCRdb to the multiplex PCR reads, yields one record per CDR3 protein. The profile covers about 200,000 distinct CDR3 sequences, with less than 65% appearing a single time and about 7.1% taken by the ten largest. Germline DNA was also extracted, and blood RNA was taken from unsorted whole blood. What was sequenced was peripheral blood. The origin of the receptors is a woman aged 55 to 70 with primary liver carcinoma and hepatitis B virus infection.

J is TRBJ2-7 and V is TRBV6-1, with 7 nucleotides matching TRBD2. The CDR3 contains 14 residues. The germline gives CDR1 MNHNS, CDR2 SASEGT. Trimming took 11 bases from V and 3 from J; bases not matched to a gene: 13. CDR3 region: CAAWGSGINYEQYF. The CDR3, as DNA: TGTGCCGCTTGGGGCAGCGGGATAAACTACGAGCAGTACTTC.

Concerning this clonotype itself: Sequence at one end of the junction differs from germline and may be a read error. The V and J genes are TRBV11-2 and TRBJ2-1, with 9 bases identical to TRBD2. In germline, CDR1 is SGHAT, CDR2 FQNNGV. The CDR3 sequence is 14 residues long. The CDR3 loop is CAGSASGTGDEQFF. CDR3 sequence (DNA): TGTGCCGGCAGCGCTAGCGGGACGGGGGATGAGCAGTTCTTC.

This clonotype showed up many times. The J gene is TRBJ2-5, the V gene TRBV6-1; tentatively, D is TRBD1 (5 bases). The V gene lost 8 bases and the J gene lost 0 bases, with 10 bases spanning the gap. The germline gives CDR1 MNHNS, CDR2 SASEGT. The CDR3 is 13 residues long. CDR3 bases: TGTGCCAGCGCACGACAGTACCAAGAGACCCAGTACTTC. Residues: CASARQYQETQYF.

This clonotype was seen ten or more times. The rearrangement uses TRBV6-6 and TRBJ2-3; D unclear. The germline V gene has CDR1 MNHNY and CDR2 SVGAGI (reference sequence). The CDR3 extends over 13 amino acids. The germline V and J ends were trimmed by 8 bases and 2 bases, with 11 bases remaining between them. The CDR3 is CASHRLITDTQYF. CDR3 sequence (DNA): TGTGCCAGCCATCGACTGATCACAGATACGCAGTATTTT.

The rearrangement uses TRBV5-4 and TRBJ2-5; D is tentatively TRBD1 or TRBD2 (5 bases each). Germline V CDR1 and CDR2: SGHNT, YYREEE (reference sequence). This CDR3 is 13 amino acids long. Deletions cut 4 bases from V and 5 bases from J, with 12 bases between. CDR3 coding DNA: TGTGCCAGCAGCACCGGGACCCATGAGACCCAGTACTTC. Translation: CASSTGTHETQYF.

In this sample, this clonotype turned up many times. The V call is TRBV7-9, the J call TRBJ2-1; D might be TRBD2 (6 bases). V was pared by 7 bases and J by 5 bases, with 12 bases between. The CDR3 extends over 13 amino acids. The germline gives CDR1 SEHNR, CDR2 FQNEAQ (reference sequence). The CDR3 bases are TGTGCCAGCACCGGAGGGTGGCACAATGAGCAGTTCTTC. As protein: CASTGGWHNEQFF. Full variable domain (missing parts from reference TRBV7-9 and TRBJ2-1): DTGVSQNPRHKITKRGQNVTFRCDPISEHNRLYWYRQTLGQGPEFLTYFQNEAQLEKSRLLSDRFSAERPKGSFSTLEIQRTEQGDSAMYLCASTGGWHNEQFFGPGTRLTVL.

A remark on this clonotype: A read error may be the cause here, since a much bigger clone is one base away. The CDR3 carries no conserved terminal phenylalanine or tryptophan, so it likely arises from a read error. The CDR3 sequence: CASSLALRTGPTGELFL. DNA of the CDR3: TGCGCCAGCAGCTTGGCGCTGCGGACAGGCCCCACCGGGGAGCTGTTTCTT. The gene calls are TRBV5-1 and TRBJ2-2, with TRBD1 matching 7 bases. There are 17 residues in the CDR3. The V segment lost 0 bases and the J segment 4 bases; nucleotides outside the gene matches: 9. The V gene's germline CDR1 is SGHRS and CDR2 YFSETQ.

Notes on this clonotype: An end of the junction differs from the germline gene, which may be a read error. This chain links TRBV11-2 with TRBJ2-7; 7 bases line up with TRBD1. Germline CDR1 and CDR2: SGHAT and FQNNGV. The CDR3 is made up of 15 amino acids. The CDR3 DNA sequence: TGTGGCAGCAGCTTAGATTGGACAGGACCTTACGAACAGTATTTC. Protein: CGSSLDWTGPYEQYF.

Of note for this clonotype: The CDR3 carries no conserved terminal phenylalanine or tryptophan, so it likely arises from a read error. This chain uses TRBV4-2 with TRBJ2-5, with 8 bases identical to TRBD2. This CDR3 region has 17 residues. Germline V gene data show CDR1 as LGHNA and CDR2 as YNFKEQ. CDR3: CAISQTGTRNVPETQYI. The CDR3 DNA reads TGTGCCATCAGCCAAACCGGGACTAGGAATGTCCCAGAGACCCAGTACATC.

With regard to this clonotype: At one of its ends the junction is not consistent with the germline gene, which may arise from a read error. The chain couples TRBV11-2 to TRBJ2-7; a weak D match, TRBD2 (5 bases). Germline V gene data show CDR1 as SGHAT and CDR2 as FQNNGV. This CDR3 region has 16 residues. CDR3 loop: CVSSFMLGSTRYEQYF. For the CDR3, the DNA is TGTGTCAGCAGCTTCATGCTGGGGAGTACTAGGTACGAGCAGTACTTC.

DNA of the CDR3: TGCGCCAGCAGCCAAGTAGGACAGGGGAAAGGCTACACCTTC. It specifies CASSQVGQGKGYTF. This sequence joins TRBV4-1 and TRBJ1-2, with 9 bases aligning to TRBD1. Trimming cost V 1 base and J 8 bases; bases outside gene matches: 5. Germline V gene sequence: CDR1 MGHRA, CDR2 YSYEKL. This CDR3 comprises 14 residues.

The chain links TRBV7-8 to TRBJ2-1, with D possibly matching TRBD2 (7 bases). The length of the CDR3 is 18 residues. Trimming took 5 bases from V and 3 from J, leaving 23 bases between them. The germline V gene has CDR1 SGHVS and CDR2 FQNEAQ. CDR3 DNA: TGTGCCAGCAGCCCAACCCGCGGGGGCAGGAACTTCTACAATGAGCAGTTCTTC. It specifies CASSPTRGGRNFYNEQFF.

For this clonotype: A much larger clone differs from this one at a single base, so this may be a read error. The chain recombines TRBV10-3 with TRBJ1-2; 9 positions match TRBD1. The ends lost 3 bases at V and 10 bases at J; junction bases unmatched: 6. The germline V gene encodes CDR1 ENHRY and CDR2 SYGVKD. CDR3 length: 13 amino acids. The CDR3 is CAISEGGQGSYTF. In DNA form, the CDR3 reads TGTGCCATCAGTGAAGGGGGACAGGGTTCCTACACCTTC.

This clonotype was counted between two and nine times. This may be a read error: a much more frequent sequence differs by one nucleotide. The chain joins TRBV29-1 to TRBJ2-1, with TRBD2 matching over 10 bases. The CDR3 loop spans 14 amino acids. Germline CDR1 reads SQVTM; CDR2 reads ANQGSEA. Here the CDR3 reads CSAIAGGSGGEQSF. CDR3 nucleotide sequence: TGCAGCGCTATAGCGGGGGGATCCGGGGGCGAGCAGTCCTTC.

This clonotype was seen many times. The chain employs TRBV6-1 and TRBJ2-1; D ambiguous. V dropped 4 bases and J dropped 0 bases, with 10 bases sitting between them. In germline, CDR1 is MNHNS, CDR2 SASEGT. The CDR3 spans 15 residues. CDR3 bases: TGTGCCAGCAGTGCCCTTAGCAGCTCCTACAATGAGCAGTTCTTC. Protein product: CASSALSSSYNEQFF.

The V and J genes are TRBV5-1 and TRBJ2-1, with 8 bases matching TRBD2. The CDR3 has 13 residues. The junction had 3 bases not matched to a gene; V was cut back by 1 base and J by 9 bases. The germline CDR1 and CDR2 sequences are SGHRS and YFSETQ. The CDR3 protein is CASSLISGTEQFF. The CDR3 DNA reads TGCGCCAGCAGCTTGATTAGCGGGACTGAGCAGTTCTTC.

For this clonotype: This may come from a read error, since a much larger clone is one base off. The CDR3 nucleotides read TGCGCCAGCAGCTTAGGGTCGGGGAATGGCTACACCTTC. It yields the protein CASSLGSGNGYTF. The rearrangement uses TRBV5-1 and TRBJ1-2; D is unclear. The V and J ends lost 2 bases and 6 bases respectively, with 11 bases between them. The CDR3 loop spans 13 amino acids. Per germline, CDR1 SGHRS and CDR2 YFSETQ.

The V gene is TRBV30, the J gene TRBJ2-7; the match to TRBD2 covers 7 bases. Looked up from germline, CDR1 is GTSNPN and CDR2 is SVGIG (reference sequence). This CDR3 has 13 residues. Trimming removed 8 bases from V and 0 bases from J; junction bases left unmatched: 7. CDR3 nucleotides: TGTGCCGGGGAGACTAGCCCCTCCTACGAGCAGTACTTC. Protein sequence: CAGETSPSYEQYF.

Concerning this clonotype itself: Since a much larger clone is just one base distant, this may be a read error. The gene calls are TRBV5-1 and TRBJ2-5, with no clear D. The CDR3 totals 13 residues. Trimming took off 4 bases at V and 4 bases at J, with 11 bases between the two ends. Germline V lookup: CDR1 SGHRS, CDR2 YFSETQ. CDR3 in amino acids: CASSPVMRETQYF. CDR3 nucleotide sequence: TGCGCCAGCAGCCCCGTTATGAGAGAGACCCAGTACTTC.

This chain joins TRBV11-2 and TRBJ2-7; 7 bases agree with TRBD1. Germline V gene data show CDR1 as SGHAT and CDR2 as FQNNGV. The CDR3 totals 12 residues. V lost 5 bases to trimming and J lost 12 bases; unmatched junction nucleotides: 10. The CDR3 bases are TGTGCCAGCAGCCTGGGACAGAGAGGTATGTACTTC. Translated: CASSLGQRGMYF. Filled out from reference TRBV11-2 and TRBJ2-7, the complete variable domain reads EAGVAQSPRYKIIEKRQSVAFWCNPISGHATLYWYQQILGQGPKLLIQFQNNGVVDDSQLPKDRFSAERLKGVDSTLKIQPAKLEDSAVYLCASSLGQRGMYFGPGTRLTVT.

The V and J genes are TRBV29-1 and TRBJ2-2, with TRBD2 identical over 8 bases. The CDR3 consists of 14 residues. Germline assignment: CDR1 SQVTM and CDR2 ANQGSEA. CDR3 DNA: TGCAGTGTAGGGGGACTAGCGAACACCGGGGAGCTGTTTTTT. Translated, it gives CSVGGLANTGELFF.

Turning to this clonotype: This may arise from a read error, as a much more abundant clone is one base away. V and J are TRBV10-3 and TRBJ2-5, with 9 nucleotides matching TRBD1. Germline CDR1 is ENHRY and CDR2 is SYGVKD. The CDR3 has 16 residues. The CDR3 coding sequence is TGTGCCATCAGTGAGTCGACAGGGGGTCACCAAGGGACCCAGTACTTC. Encoded protein: CAISESTGGHQGTQYF.

About this clonotype: At one end the junction does not follow the germline gene, possibly because of a read error. The chain has TRBV11-2 and TRBJ2-7; D unresolved. CDR1 SGHAT and CDR2 FQNNGV come from the germline V gene. The CDR3 sequence is 15 residues long. The CDR3 loop reads CASSFASRASYERYF. The CDR3 DNA sequence: TGTGCCAGCAGCTTTGCATCGAGAGCATCCTACGAGCGGTACTTC.

Concerning this clonotype itself: The CDR3 ends on some other residue instead of the conserved phenylalanine or tryptophan, so this is likely a read error. The chain is built from TRBV11-2 and TRBJ2-3, with D unclear. V gave up 5 bases and J gave up 0 bases, with 15 bases separating them. The germline CDR1 and CDR2 sequences are SGHAT and FQNNGV. The length of the CDR3 is 16 residues. The CDR3 reads CASSPELASSTDTQYL. Here the CDR3 DNA reads TGTGCCAGCAGCCCAGAACTTGCTTCTAGCACAGATACGCAGTATCTC.

Comments on this clonotype: A read error may be the cause here, since a much bigger clone is one base away. This sequence joins TRBV6-6 and TRBJ2-7; D ambiguous. The CDR3 has 13 amino acids. V gave up 10 bases and J gave up 0 bases, with 13 bases separating them. Germline V gene data show CDR1 as MNHNY and CDR2 as SVGAGI (reference sequence). For the CDR3, the DNA is TGTGCCATCATGGCACCTCCCTCCTACGAGCAGTACTTC. Its protein product is CAIMAPPSYEQYF.

This clonotype was found once. No conserved phenylalanine or tryptophan is present at the end of the CDR3, so a read error is the likely explanation. The chain uses TRBV11-2 and TRBJ2-5; 9 nucleotides agree with TRBD2. CDR3 length: 14 residues. Trimming at V came to 6 bases and at J to 4 bases, leaving 6 bases not matched to a gene. CDR1 is SGHAT, CDR2 FQNNGV, per germline. For the CDR3, the DNA is TGTGCCAGCAGGCGACTAGCGGAAAGAGAGACCCAGTACTTA. Translation: CASRRLAERETQYL.

This clonotype occurred a few times. The rearrangement joins TRBV5-1 to TRBJ1-1; 12 positions agree with TRBD1. The CDR3 is 16 amino acids. Germline V gene sequence: CDR1 SGHRS, CDR2 YFSETQ. The ends lost 5 bases at V and 3 bases at J; junction bases unmatched: 8. This chain's CDR3 is CASRTGTGGWYTEAFF. The CDR3 bases are TGCGCCAGCAGAACGGGGACAGGGGGCTGGTACACTGAAGCTTTCTTT.

The chain couples TRBV28 to TRBJ2-7; the D is unclear. V lost 3 bases and J lost 0, with 6 bases in between. The CDR3 runs to 13 residues. From germline, CDR1 is MDHEN and CDR2 SYDVKM. The CDR3 DNA reads as TGTGCCAGCAGTTTCTTTAGCTCCTACGAGCAGTACTTC. Translating gives CASSFFSSYEQYF. Based on the CDR3 plus reference TRBV28 and TRBJ2-7, the full variable domain is DVKVTQSSRYLVKRTGEKVFLECVQDMDHENMFWYRQDPGLGLRLIYFSYDVKMKEKGDIPEGYSVSREKKERFSLILESASTNQTSMYLCASSFFSSYEQYFGPGTRLTVT.

In this sample, this clonotype turned up many times. The chain carries TRBV11-2 and TRBJ1-4, with a tentative D call TRBD1 (5 bases). The V end was cut by 5 bases, the J end by 0 bases, with 13 bases between. The CDR3 is made up of 16 amino acids. The germline gives CDR1 SGHAT, CDR2 FQNNGV. CDR3 in amino acids: CASSPGWGATNEKLFF. The CDR3 coding sequence is TGTGCCAGCAGCCCCGGGTGGGGGGCAACTAATGAAAAACTGTTTTTT.

Concerning this clonotype itself: The CDR3 end shows no conserved phenylalanine or tryptophan, and so a read error is likely. The V call is TRBV11-2, the J call TRBJ2-7, with TRBD2 as a possible D gene (5 bases). Trimming took off 5 bases at V and 3 bases at J, with 17 bases between the two ends. Germline V lookup: CDR1 SGHAT, CDR2 FQNNGV. CDR3 length: 15 amino acids. The CDR3 sequence: CASSPWTSGNYEQYI. CDR3 sequence (DNA): TGTGCCAGCAGCCCTTGGACCAGCGGAAACTACGAGCAGTACATC.